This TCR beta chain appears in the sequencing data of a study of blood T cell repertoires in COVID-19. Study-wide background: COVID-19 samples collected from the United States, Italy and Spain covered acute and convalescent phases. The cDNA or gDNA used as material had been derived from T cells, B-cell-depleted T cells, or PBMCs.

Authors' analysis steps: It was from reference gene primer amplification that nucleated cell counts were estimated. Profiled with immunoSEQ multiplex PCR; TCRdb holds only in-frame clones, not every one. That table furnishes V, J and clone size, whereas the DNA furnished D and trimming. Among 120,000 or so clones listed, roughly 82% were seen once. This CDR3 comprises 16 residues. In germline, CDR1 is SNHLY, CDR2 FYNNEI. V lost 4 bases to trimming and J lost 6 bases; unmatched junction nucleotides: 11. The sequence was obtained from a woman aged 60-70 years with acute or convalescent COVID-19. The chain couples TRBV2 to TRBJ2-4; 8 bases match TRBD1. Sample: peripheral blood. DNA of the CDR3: TGTGCCAGCAGTGTGCGCGTAGGACAGGGAAGAAACATTCAGTACTTC. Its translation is CASSVRVGQGRNIQYF.